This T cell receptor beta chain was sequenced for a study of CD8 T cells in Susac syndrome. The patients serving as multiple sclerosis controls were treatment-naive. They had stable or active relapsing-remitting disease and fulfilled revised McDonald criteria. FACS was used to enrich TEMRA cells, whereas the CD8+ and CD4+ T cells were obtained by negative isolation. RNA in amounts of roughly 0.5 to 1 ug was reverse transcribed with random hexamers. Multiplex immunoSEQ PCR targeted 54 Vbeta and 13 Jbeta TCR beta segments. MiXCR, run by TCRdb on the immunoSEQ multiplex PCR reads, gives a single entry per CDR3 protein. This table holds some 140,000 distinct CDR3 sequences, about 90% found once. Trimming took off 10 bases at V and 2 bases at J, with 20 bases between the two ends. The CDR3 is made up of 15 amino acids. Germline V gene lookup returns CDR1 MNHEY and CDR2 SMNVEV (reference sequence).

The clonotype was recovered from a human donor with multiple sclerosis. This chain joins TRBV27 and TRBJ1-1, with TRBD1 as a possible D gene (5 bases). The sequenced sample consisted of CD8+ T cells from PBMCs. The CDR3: CATALWGMANTEAFF. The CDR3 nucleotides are TGTGCCACCGCTTTATGGGGCATGGCAAACACTGAAGCTTTCTTT.